A selection of T cell receptor beta chains follows, all from one sample in a study of blood T cell repertoires in COVID-19. Sequencing used immunoSEQ multiplex PCR; TCRdb keeps in-frame clones, though not all of them. The sample yields about 330,000 clones, approximately 86% seen once. Source material: peripheral blood. The receptors were sampled from a man aged 25 to 45 with COVID-19, enrolled during active disease. CDR3s include the opening cysteine and the closing phenylalanine or tryptophan. Fields, in order: clone size, J gene, V gene, D gene, CDR3 DNA, CDR3 protein. The D gene is left open where the match is weak. Some rows mark clone size as missing; the rest say once, few, many or name a class of expanded clone.

abundance: NA
j_gene: TRBJ1-1
v_gene: TRBV6-5
d_gene: NA
CDR3nt: TGTGCCAGCAGCCTAACCAGGGCATTGTACACTGAAGCTTTCTTT
CDR3aa: CASSLTRALYTEAFF

abundance: NA
j_gene: TRBJ2-3
v_gene: TRBV18
d_gene: NA
CDR3nt: TGTGCCAGCTCACCACTCCCAGGGGGGGATACGCAGTATTTT
CDR3aa: CASSPLPGGDTQYF

abundance: NA
j_gene: TRBJ2-5
v_gene: TRBV30
d_gene: NA
CDR3nt: TGTGCCTGGAGTGTAAGGAGGGGGCTGGAGACCCAGTACTTC
CDR3aa: CAWSVRRGLETQYF

abundance: NA
j_gene: TRBJ2-5
v_gene: TRBV5-1
d_gene: TRBD1
CDR3nt: TGCGCCAGCAGCCTCTCACAGGGGCGTCAAGAGACCCAGTACTTC
CDR3aa: CASSLSQGRQETQYF

abundance: NA
j_gene: TRBJ2-2
v_gene: TRBV24-1
d_gene: TRBD2
CDR3nt: TGTGCCACCAGTGAGTCGGGGAGCGGGAGATTCGGGACCGGGGAGCTGTTTTTT
CDR3aa: CATSESGSGRFGTGELFF

abundance: NA
j_gene: TRBJ2-1
v_gene: TRBV7-8
d_gene: NA
CDR3nt: TGTGCCAGCAGCCCCGACTACCTCTCCTACAATGAGCAGTTCTTC
CDR3aa: CASSPDYLSYNEQFF

abundance: NA
j_gene: TRBJ2-5
v_gene: TRBV7-3
d_gene: NA
CDR3nt: TGTGCCAGCAGCCCTTACTTTGAGGGATTAGGTAGTGAGACCCAGTACTTC
CDR3aa: CASSPYFEGLGSETQYF

abundance: few
j_gene: TRBJ1-5
v_gene: TRBV6-6
d_gene: TRBD1
CDR3nt: TGTGCCATCACAGGGGATAGCAATCAGCCCCAGCATTTT
CDR3aa: CAITGDSNQPQHF

abundance: NA
j_gene: TRBJ2-6
v_gene: TRBV4-2
d_gene: NA
CDR3nt: TGTGCCAGCAGTCCTGGAGAGGGGGTGTCTGGGGCCAACGTCCTGACTTTC
CDR3aa: CASSPGEGVSGANVLTF

abundance: NA
j_gene: TRBJ2-7
v_gene: TRBV10-3
d_gene: NA
CDR3nt: TGTGCCATCAGCAACCCACAGGGCAACGAGCAGTACTTC
CDR3aa: CAISNPQGNEQYF

abundance: NA
j_gene: TRBJ1-1
v_gene: TRBV15
d_gene: NA
CDR3nt: TGTGCCACCAGCAGGAAATTCCGGGACTTCCCCCAAGGGGCTTTCTTT
CDR3aa: CATSRKFRDFPQGAFF

abundance: NA
j_gene: TRBJ2-5
v_gene: TRBV6-2/TRBV6-3
d_gene: TRBD1
CDR3nt: TGTGCCAGCAGTGGGGACAGCCAAGAGACCCAGTACTTC
CDR3aa: CASSGDSQETQYF

abundance: NA
j_gene: TRBJ2-7
v_gene: TRBV7-2
d_gene: NA
CDR3nt: TGTGCCAGCAGATTAGCGAGTGGCTACGAGCAGTACTTC
CDR3aa: CASRLASGYEQYF

abundance: NA
j_gene: TRBJ2-1
v_gene: TRBV27
d_gene: NA
CDR3nt: TGTGCCAGCAGGCGGGGACAGACATACAATGAGCAGTTCTTC
CDR3aa: CASRRGQTYNEQFF

abundance: NA
j_gene: TRBJ2-1
v_gene: TRBV6-6
d_gene: TRBD1
CDR3nt: TGTGCCAGCAGTTTAACCGCCAGGGGGCCAGCTGAGCAGTTCTTC
CDR3aa: CASSLTARGPAEQFF

abundance: NA
j_gene: TRBJ2-7
v_gene: TRBV19
d_gene: NA
CDR3nt: TGTGCCAGTAGTTACACAGGGTCCTACGAGCAGTACTTC
CDR3aa: CASSYTGSYEQYF

abundance: NA
j_gene: TRBJ2-2
v_gene: TRBV24-1
d_gene: TRBD1
CDR3nt: TGTGCCACCATGAGAGGGGACAGAAACACCGGGGAGCTGTTTTTT
CDR3aa: CATMRGDRNTGELFF

abundance: NA
j_gene: TRBJ1-1
v_gene: TRBV15
d_gene: TRBD1
CDR3nt: TGTGCCACCAGCAGAGATAGACAGGGGGGCACTGAAGCTTTCTTT
CDR3aa: CATSRDRQGGTEAFF

abundance: NA
j_gene: TRBJ2-3
v_gene: TRBV7-2
d_gene: TRBD2
CDR3nt: TGTGCGGGGGCTAGCGGGGGGGCAGATACGCAGTATTTT
CDR3aa: CAGASGGADTQYF

abundance: once
j_gene: TRBJ2-5
v_gene: TRBV19
d_gene: NA
CDR3nt: TGTGCCAGTAGTATAGGGGGCTCGGGCCAAGAGACCCAGTACTTC
CDR3aa: CASSIGGSGQETQYF

abundance: NA
j_gene: TRBJ2-2
v_gene: TRBV19
d_gene: NA
CDR3nt: TGTGCCAGTAGGTCGCTCGGAGGTAGTTTTACCGGGGAGCTGTTTTTT
CDR3aa: CASRSLGGSFTGELFF

abundance: NA
j_gene: TRBJ2-1
v_gene: TRBV7-2
d_gene: NA
CDR3nt: TGTGCCAGCAGCTTAGACGACAGGACATACAATGAGCAGTTCTTC
CDR3aa: CASSLDDRTYNEQFF

abundance: NA
j_gene: TRBJ1-1
v_gene: TRBV5-1
d_gene: TRBD1
CDR3nt: TGCGCCAGCAGCTTGGATAGGGGGCGCAGGGACACTGAAGCTTTCTTT
CDR3aa: CASSLDRGRRDTEAFF

abundance: NA
j_gene: TRBJ2-5
v_gene: TRBV6-2/TRBV6-3
d_gene: TRBD1
CDR3nt: TGTGCCAGCAGTTACCGACAGGGGGTGTACCAAGAGACCCAGTACTTC
CDR3aa: CASSYRQGVYQETQYF

abundance: NA
j_gene: TRBJ1-2
v_gene: TRBV5-1
d_gene: NA
CDR3nt: TGCGCCAGCAGCTTTGTAATTCAGGGTATCGGTGGCTACACCTTC
CDR3aa: CASSFVIQGIGGYTF

abundance: NA
j_gene: TRBJ1-1
v_gene: TRBV6-2/TRBV6-3
d_gene: NA
CDR3nt: TGTGCCAGCAGTTATCACCCGGCGGAGGCCAGCATGAACACTGAAGCTTTCTTT
CDR3aa: CASSYHPAEASMNTEAFF

abundance: NA
j_gene: TRBJ1-5
v_gene: TRBV6-5
d_gene: TRBD1
CDR3nt: TGTGCCAGCAGGGGACAGAATAGCAATCAGCCCCAGCATTTT
CDR3aa: CASRGQNSNQPQHF

abundance: once
j_gene: TRBJ1-6
v_gene: TRBV6-4
d_gene: TRBD1
CDR3nt: TGTGCCAGCATCTCAGGGGGCGCTTATTCACCCCTCCACTTT
CDR3aa: CASISGGAYSPLHF

abundance: NA
j_gene: TRBJ2-1
v_gene: TRBV7-3
d_gene: TRBD2
CDR3nt: TGTGCCAGCAGCTTAACGGGGACTATTAATGAGCAGTTCTTC
CDR3aa: CASSLTGTINEQFF

abundance: NA
j_gene: TRBJ1-2
v_gene: TRBV9
d_gene: NA
CDR3nt: TGTGCCAGCAGCGTAGGGGTCGGACAAAGGTGGAGAGGCTACACCTTC
CDR3aa: CASSVGVGQRWRGYTF